This T cell receptor beta chain appears in the sequencing data of a study of blood T cell repertoires in COVID-19. TCRdb's table, derived via immunoSEQ multiplex PCR, lists solely in-frame clones and lacks some. The repertoire holds around 61,000 clones, 75% to 90% seen once, with 43% in the top ten. The germline V gene encodes CDR1 SEHNR and CDR2 FQNEAQ (reference sequence). J gave up 5 bases and V 1 base, and 4 bases lay outside the gene matches. CDR3 length: 15 residues. The clonotype was recovered from a woman aged 55-70 years with COVID-19, enrolled during active disease. The rearrangement uses TRBV7-9 and TRBJ2-1, with 8 bases identical to TRBD2. The sample taken for sequencing was peripheral blood. The CDR3 region is CASSLGTSPNNEQFF. In DNA form, the CDR3 reads TGTGCCAGCAGCTTAGGGACTAGCCCTAACAATGAGCAGTTCTTC.